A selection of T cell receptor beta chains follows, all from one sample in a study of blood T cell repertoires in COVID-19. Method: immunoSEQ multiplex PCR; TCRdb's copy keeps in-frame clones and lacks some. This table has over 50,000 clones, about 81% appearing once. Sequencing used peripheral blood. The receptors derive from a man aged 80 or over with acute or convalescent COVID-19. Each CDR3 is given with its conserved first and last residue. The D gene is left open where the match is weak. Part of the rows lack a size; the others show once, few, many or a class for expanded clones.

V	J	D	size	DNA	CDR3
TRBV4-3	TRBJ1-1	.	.	TGCGCCAGCAGCCAAGCGACGGGGTGGAACACTGAAGCTTTCTTT	CASSQATGWNTEAFF
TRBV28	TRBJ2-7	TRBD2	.	TGTGCCATCTCGGGGGGTCCCCCGTACGAGCAGTACTTC	CAISGGPPYEQYF
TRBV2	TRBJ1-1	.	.	TGTGCCAGCAGTGAAGCAGCCCGTTACACTGAAGCTTTCTTT	CASSEAARYTEAFF
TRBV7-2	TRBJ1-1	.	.	TGTGCCAGCAGCTTAGGGGTAGGGCGGGCGAACACTGAAGCTTTCTTT	CASSLGVGRANTEAFF
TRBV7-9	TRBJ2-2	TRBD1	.	TGTGCCAGCAGCTCCCGGACCCGACAGGGGGGGGTGGCCGGGGAGCTGTTTTTT	CASSSRTRQGGVAGELFF
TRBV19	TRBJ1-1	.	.	TGTGCCAGTAGTATTTCTCTGAACACTGAAGCTTTCTTT	CASSISLNTEAFF
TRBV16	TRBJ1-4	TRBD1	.	TGTGCCAGCAGCCGGAGACAGGGGGCCTCCACTAATGAAAAACTGTTTTTT	CASSRRQGASTNEKLFF
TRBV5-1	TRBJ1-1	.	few	TGCGCCAGCAGCTTGACAGGGATGAACACTGAAGCTTTCTTT	CASSLTGMNTEAFF
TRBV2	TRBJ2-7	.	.	TGTGCCAGCAGTGCCGGGAGTTTATCCTACGAGCAGTACTTC	CASSAGSLSYEQYF
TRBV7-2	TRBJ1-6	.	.	TGTGCCAGCAGCCCCCCGACAGGATCACCCCTCCACTTT	CASSPPTGSPLHF
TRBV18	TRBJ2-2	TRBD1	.	TGTGCCAGCTCACCACCGGCCGGGACAGGGCGGACCGGGGAGCTGTTTTTT	CASSPPAGTGRTGELFF
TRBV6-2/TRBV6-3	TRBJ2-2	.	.	TGTGCCAGCAGTCGGCAGGTTAACACCGGGGAGCTGTTTTTT	CASSRQVNTGELFF
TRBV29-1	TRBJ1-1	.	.	TGCAGCGTTGACTTCCAGGGGCTGAGCACTGAAGCTTTCTTT	CSVDFQGLSTEAFF
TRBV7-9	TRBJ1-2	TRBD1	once	TGTGCCAGCAGCACACAGACAGGGGACTATGGCTACACCTTC	CASSTQTGDYGYTF
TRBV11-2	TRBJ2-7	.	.	TGTGCCACCGAGACTTGGAGCTCCTACGAGCAGTACTTC	CATETWSSYEQYF
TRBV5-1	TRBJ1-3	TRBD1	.	TGCGCCAGCAGCTTGGCCGGGGACAGGGCTGGAAACACCATATATTTT	CASSLAGDRAGNTIYF
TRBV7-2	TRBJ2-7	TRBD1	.	TGTGCCAGCAGCGGGGTAAACAGGGGCCTCGAGCAGTACTTC	CASSGVNRGLEQYF
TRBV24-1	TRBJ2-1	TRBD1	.	TGTGCCACCAGTGATTTACCCGGACAGGGAATAAGGGATGAGCAGTTCTTC	CATSDLPGQGIRDEQFF
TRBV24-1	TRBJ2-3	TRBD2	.	TGTGCCACCAGTGACCCCGGGGGTAGCGGGGGACGAGATACGCAGTATTTT	CATSDPGGSGGRDTQYF
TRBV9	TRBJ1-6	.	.	TGTGCCAGCAGCGCAAGGGGATCCTATAATTCACCCCTCCACTTT	CASSARGSYNSPLHF
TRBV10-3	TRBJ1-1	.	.	TGTGCCATCAGTGTGAGGGGGACTGAAGCTTTCTTT	CAISVRGTEAFF
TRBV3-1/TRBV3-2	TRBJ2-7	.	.	TGTGCCTCACGGGGTTCCTACGAGCAGTACTTC	CASRGSYEQYF